The 4 T cell receptor beta chains presented below share a single source sample, sequenced in a study of vaccination effects on CD4 cells after COVID-19. Some clones are missing from TCRdb's copy, which holds only in-frame ones; the method was immunoSEQ multiplex PCR. The sample holds 65,000 to 75,000 clones, around 70% seen once. With the ViraFEST assay, the study expanded antigen-specific CD4+ T cells using viral peptide pools, then sequenced them. At the end of more than 8 days of culture, CD4+ T cells were isolated. It was two doses of either the BNT162b2 or mRNA-1273 vaccine that participants received. These TCRs' antigens remain unknown. The sample here was CD4+ T cells from PBMCs cultured with HCoV-229E spike peptides, taken after COVID-19 vaccination. These TCRs come from a human donor who received a COVID-19 vaccine.

This clone was seen a few times. The rearrangement uses TRBV5-1 and TRBJ1-4; tentatively, D is TRBD1 (5 bases). Deletions cut 1 base from V and 0 bases from J, with 13 bases between. CDR1 and CDR2 from the germline V gene are SGHRS and YFSETQ. The CDR3 totals 17 residues. Here the CDR3 DNA reads TGCGCCAGCAGCTTGATGACAGCCTTTGCAACTAATGAAAAACTGTTTTTT. This translates into CASSLMTAFATNEKLFF.

This sequence joins TRBV9 and TRBJ2-2; 9 bases align to TRBD1. CDR3 length equals 18 residues. Germline lookup yields CDR1 SGDLS and CDR2 YYNGEE. V dropped 0 bases and J dropped 2; count of bases not matched to a gene: 8. The DNA for the CDR3 is TGTGCCAGCAGCGTAGATGGGACAGGGCTTATAAACACCGGGGAGCTGTTTTTT. Residues: CASSVDGTGLINTGELFF.

The chain is built from TRBV6-5 and TRBJ1-1; the D gene is possibly TRBD1 (5 bases). The ends were cut back, 5 bases at V and 5 bases at J, with 15 bases in the middle. Looked up from germline, CDR1 is MNHEY and CDR2 is SVGAGI. The CDR3 has 14 amino acids. CDR3 sequence: CASSRSGGGTEAFF. In nucleotides, the CDR3 is TGTGCCAGCAGTCGGTCGGGTGGGGGAACTGAAGCTTTCTTT.

V and J are TRBV7-2 and TRBJ1-6; the match to TRBD1 covers 9 bases. From germline, CDR1 is SGHTA and CDR2 FQGNSA. The CDR3 is 17 residues long. V shed 1 base and J 9 bases; nucleotides not matched to a gene: 10. CDR3 loop: CASSLVATGGNISPLHF. In nucleotides, the CDR3 is TGTGCCAGCAGCTTAGTAGCGACAGGGGGTAACATTTCACCCCTCCACTTT.